The T cell receptor beta chain described here comes from a study of blood T cell repertoires in COVID-19. Whole-study context: Material from acute and convalescent COVID-19 was sourced from the United States, Italy and Spain. PBMCs, B-cell-depleted T cells, or T cells were the source of the cDNA or gDNA that made up the material.

Original processing methods: Amplification with reference gene primers provided the estimates of nucleated cell counts. This table comes from immunoSEQ multiplex PCR, and its TCRdb copy is limited to in-frame clones, with some not included. V and J calls and clone size are given by that table; D and trimming were obtained from the DNA. Of a few hundred thousand clones listed, about 88% were seen once; the top ten hold 1.4%. This TCR derives from a woman younger than 30 who had been exposed to COVID-19. Sequencing input: PBMCs or T cells enriched from blood (not recorded which).

CDR3 protein: CASRLSGRGHEQYF. CDR3 coding DNA: TGTGCCAGCAGGCTCTCGGGCAGGGGCCACGAGCAGTACTTC. The rearrangement joins TRBV5-4 to TRBJ2-7; D possibly corresponds to TRBD1 (6 bases). The CDR3 is 14 amino acids. Germline V gene data show CDR1 as SGHNT and CDR2 as YYREEE (reference sequence). The ends were cut back, 5 bases at V and 5 bases at J, with 17 bases in the middle.